Listed here are 8 T cell receptor beta chains from one sample, sequenced in a study of shared clonotypes between healthy human individuals. This table comes from immunoSEQ multiplex PCR, and its TCRdb copy is limited to in-frame clones, with some not included. The data show about 1.1 million clones, approximately 80% seen once. What was sequenced was memory CD4+ T cells from PBMCs. The sample's subset: CD45RA-negative fraction. The receptor set was obtained from a man in his late teens or twenties in good health. Some clones in this sample may be carry-over from other donors' samples.

The rearrangement uses TRBV7-2 and TRBJ2-6, with D perhaps matching TRBD2 (6 bases). There are 18 residues in the CDR3. V was clipped by 5 bases and J by 4 bases, with 21 bases between them. The germline V gene has CDR1 SGHTA and CDR2 FQGNSA. The CDR3 protein is CASSLPGLLGSGANVLTF. CDR3 nucleotides: TGTGCCAGCAGCCTACCGGGACTTCTGGGCTCGGGGGCCAACGTCCTGACTTTC.

The chain carries TRBV5-1 and TRBJ2-3; D might be TRBD2 (5 bases). The length of the CDR3 is 13 residues. V was shortened by 7 bases and J by 0 bases, with 9 bases between the two germline ends. The germline CDR1 and CDR2 sequences are SGHRS and YFSETQ. The CDR3 sequence is CASRRGSTDTQYF. Written as DNA, the CDR3 is TGCGCCAGCCGCCGCGGGAGCACAGATACGCAGTATTTT. The variable domain in full, completed from reference TRBV5-1 and TRBJ2-3, reads KAGVTQTPRYLIKTRGQQVTLSCSPISGHRSVSWYQQTPGQGLQFLFEYFSETQRNKGNFPGRFSGRQFSNSRSEMNVSTLELGDSALYLCASRRGSTDTQYFGPGTRLTVL.

The chain is built from TRBV7-2 and TRBJ2-1; 11 bases are shared with TRBD2. Germline assignment: CDR1 SGHTA and CDR2 FQGNSA. V was pared by 5 bases and J by 2 bases, with 2 bases of the junction left unmatched. This CDR3 comprises 15 residues. CDR3 nucleotide sequence: TGTGCCAGCAGCCCTAGCGGGAGGACCTACAATGAGCAGTTCTTC. It codes for CASSPSGRTYNEQFF.

The gene calls are TRBV5-8 and TRBJ1-2, with 7 nucleotides matching TRBD1. The CDR3 runs to 14 residues. Germline trimming cut 0 bases from V and 7 bases from J; bases unmatched to any gene: 6. Germline V lookup: CDR1 SGHTS, CDR2 YDEGEE. The CDR3 DNA reads TGTGCCAGCAGCTTGGACAGGGGTTTTATTGGCTACACCTTC. This gives the protein CASSLDRGFIGYTF. Looking up the rest from reference TRBV5-8 and TRBJ1-2 gives the full variable domain: EAGVTQSPTHLIKTRGQQATLRCSPISGHTSVYWYQQALGLGLQFLLWYDEGEERNRGNFPPRFSGRQFPNYSSELNVNALELEDSALYLCASSLDRGFIGYTFGSGTRLTVV.

This clone was seen a few times. This rearrangement joins TRBV2 to TRBJ1-5; 10 nucleotides match TRBD1. Germline lookup yields CDR1 SNHLY and CDR2 FYNNEI. The CDR3 sequence is 14 residues long. V lost 6 bases and J lost 7; bases outside the gene matches: 6. CDR3 in DNA: TGTGCCAGCAGACCAAGACAGGGGGCACAGCCCCAGCATTTT. Its protein product is CASRPRQGAQPQHF.

In its sample, this clone was seen once. V is TRBV30 and J is TRBJ2-7, with D tentatively TRBD2 (6 bases). Germline V gene lookup returns CDR1 GTSNPN and CDR2 SVGIG (reference sequence). The CDR3 runs 14 residues. Trimming cost V 0 bases and J 6 bases, with 15 bases left between them. Here the CDR3 reads CAWSVGHSGGEQYF. In DNA form, the CDR3 reads TGTGCCTGGAGTGTAGGCCATAGCGGTGGCGAGCAGTACTTC.

This clone was seen repeatedly, ten times or more. J is TRBJ2-1 and V is TRBV4-1, with 13 bases that match TRBD2. J was trimmed by 7 bases and V by 0 bases; bases with no gene match: 9. The CDR3 is 18 residues long. Germline CDR1 and CDR2: MGHRA and YSYEKL. The CDR3 DNA reads as TGCGCCAGCAGCCAAGAAGGGGGACTAGCGGGATTCCGGAATGAGCAGTTCTTC. Translated, it gives CASSQEGGLAGFRNEQFF.

The table lists this clone with a few counts. V gene TRBV20-1 combines with J gene TRBJ1-2, with TRBD1 as a possible D gene (5 bases). Germline lookup yields CDR1 DFQATT and CDR2 SNEGSKA (reference sequence). V lost 7 bases to trimming and J lost 4 bases, with 10 bases between them. The CDR3 has 11 residues. The CDR3 here is CSEGAIYGYTF. The DNA for the CDR3 is TGCAGTGAAGGGGCGATCTATGGCTACACCTTC.